This T cell receptor (beta chain) originates from a study of CD8 T cells in Susac syndrome. The overall study: When blood was drawn, patients with Susac syndrome were on intravenous immunoglobulin alone, on corticosteroids, or therapy-naive. Study outcomes and limitations: Susac-specific public clones in total CD8+ repertoires numbered some 16; in CD8+ TEMRA repertoires, they numbered about five. Clonal expansion involving Susac CD8+ cells peaked in TEMRA cells and active patients.

Patients with Susac syndrome met the recently defined diagnostic criteria for definite or probable disease. An amount of RNA that ranged from about 0.45 to 1 ug was reverse transcribed with random hexamers. TCRdb redid the calling of the immunoSEQ multiplex PCR reads with MiXCR, one entry per CDR3 protein. This sample has about 110,000 distinct CDR3 sequences, with roughly 94% found just once. The CDR3 is 13 amino acids. Trimming took 2 bases from V and 4 from J, leaving 6 bases between them. Germline V gives CDR1 SGDLS, CDR2 YYNGEE. Of note for this clonotype: What it binds is unknown.

This receptor was identified in a human donor with Susac syndrome. The gene calls are TRBV9 and TRBJ2-2; D remains unclear. Sequenced: CD8+ T cells from PBMCs. The CDR3 sequence is CASSVDGTGELFF. The DNA of the CDR3 is TGTGCCAGCAGCGTGGACGGCACCGGGGAGCTGTTTTTT.